The 2 T cell receptor beta chains listed next were all sequenced from one sample in a study of T-cell reconstitution after alpha-beta-depleted transplantation in children. Their antigens are not known. Unique molecular identifiers were used to barcode this TCRbeta library. TCRdb reanalysed the PCR reads using MiXCR and keeps one entry per CDR3 protein. The sample has about 300,000 distinct CDR3 sequences; over 7% are singletons. The study's findings and limits: T-cell counts and diversity at one year post-transplant came mainly from newly produced T cells.

Sequenced here: peripheral blood, sampled 360 days after TCRalphabeta/CD19-depleted stem cell transplant. The receptors stem from a female patient aged 2-15 years who had a stem cell transplant for Fanconi anemia, so the T cells may come from the graft donor.

This clonotype was observed a few times. This rearrangement joins TRBV10-3 to TRBJ1-1, with 8 bases lining up with TRBD1. This CDR3 spans 16 amino acids. The germline gives CDR1 ENHRY, CDR2 SYGVKD. With 6 bases clipped from V and 0 bases from J, the junction kept 9 bases outside the gene matches. The CDR3 protein is CAIRPTGGPLNTEAFF. In DNA, the CDR3 is TGTGCCATCAGGCCCACAGGGGGGCCTTTGAACACTGAAGCTTTCTTT.

This clonotype was observed at least ten times. DNA of the CDR3: TGCAGCGTTAGTATGACAGGGCACACTGAAGCTTTCTTT. Residues: CSVSMTGHTEAFF. The gene calls are TRBV29-1 and TRBJ1-1, with 7 bases identical to TRBD1. Germline CDR1 SQVTM, CDR2 ANQGSEA. The CDR3 is 13 residues long. With 5 bases clipped from V and 3 bases from J, the junction kept 6 bases outside the gene matches.